This TCR beta chain was captured by sequencing in a study of blood T cell repertoires in COVID-19. Here immunoSEQ multiplex PCR was the method, and the copy in TCRdb shows in-frame clones only, minus some. The table has a few hundred thousand clones, approximately 88% seen once. The CDR3 extends over 14 amino acids. V lost 4 bases and J 2 bases, leaving 11 bases between the germline ends. Germline-derived CDR1 and CDR2 are ENHRY and SYGVKD. Sequencing was done on a sample of peripheral blood. V is TRBV10-3 and J is TRBJ1-2; D is unclear. The sequence derives from a woman in her 30s who had recovered from COVID-19. The CDR3 bases are TGTGCCATCAGTGTAGCAGACGGGAACTATGGCTACACCTTC. Translated, it gives CAISVADGNYGYTF.